One and the same sample provided the 25 T cell receptor beta chains below, sequenced in a study of Ad26.COV2.S vaccination and SARS-CoV-2 variants. Described treatment: some 20 received Ad26.COV2.S at low or high dose, single or two shots; about 5 received placebo; per-sample allocation not given. Following the first vaccine or placebo injection, samples were taken on day 63. Data came from immunoSEQ multiplex PCR; TCRdb stores just in-frame clones and leaves some out. The top ten hold around 4.2% of the sample, which has 440,000 or so clones, about 90% seen once. Sequencing used peripheral blood, obtained in a trial of Ad26.COV2.S vaccine versus placebo. The receptor source for this set is a person between 18 and 65 years old who received the Ad26.COV2.S COVID-19 vaccine or a placebo.

This chain uses TRBV12-3 or TRBV12-4 with TRBJ2-7; D gene uncertain. V lost 2 bases to trimming and J lost 0 bases, with 5 bases between them. The CDR3 totals 13 residues. Here the CDR3 reads CASSLRDSYEQYF. CDR3 coding DNA: TGTGCCAGCAGTTTAAGGGACTCCTACGAGCAGTACTTC.

In DNA form, the CDR3 reads TGTGCCAGCAGTTTTCAGGAGTCAATAGGAGAAGCTTTCTTT. This sequence encodes CASSFQESIGEAFF. The chain recombines TRBV27 with TRBJ1-1, with D unresolved. The ends were cut back, 3 bases at V and 8 bases at J, with 16 bases in the middle. CDR1 is MNHEY and CDR2 is SMNVEV in the germline V gene (reference sequence). This CDR3 contains 14 residues.

The rearrangement uses TRBV19 and TRBJ2-5; D call uncertain. Trimming left V 6 bases short and J 5 bases short, with 10 bases between. CDR3 length: 12 amino acids. Germline loops: CDR1 LNHDA, CDR2 SQIVND (reference sequence). The CDR3: CASSPLGETQYF. The CDR3 bases are TGTGCCAGTAGCCCTTTGGGGGAGACCCAGTACTTC.

V gene TRBV2 combines with J gene TRBJ1-1, with D unclear. The CDR3 has 13 amino acids. CDR1 is SNHLY, CDR2 FYNNEI, per germline. With 10 bases removed from V and 0 bases from J, the gap between germline ends came to 12 bases. CDR3 bases: TGTGCCACCCACGGACGGTTGAACACTGAAGCTTTCTTT. It encodes CATHGRLNTEAFF. Drawing the rest from reference TRBV2 and TRBJ1-1, the complete variable domain is EPEVTQTPSHQVTQMGQEVILRCVPISNHLYFYWYRQILGQKVEFLVSFYNNEISEKSEIFDDQFSVERPDGSNFTLKIRSTKLEDSAMYFCATHGRLNTEAFFGQGTRLTVV.

This chain links TRBV18 with TRBJ2-4; the match to TRBD2 covers 8 bases. The V gene end was trimmed by 0 bases and the J gene end by 8 bases; junction bases not matched to a gene: 6. CDR1 and CDR2 (germline): KGHSH, LQKENI. The length of the CDR3 is 15 residues. This chain's CDR3 is CASSPPSGSTYIQYF. The CDR3 nucleotides are TGTGCCAGCTCACCACCCAGCGGGAGTACGTACATTCAGTACTTC.

In nucleotides, the CDR3 is TGTGCCAGCAGCCAAGTCGGCGGGTCCTACGAGCAGTACTTC. Its translation: CASSQVGGSYEQYF. The rearrangement uses TRBV3-1 (or the pseudogene TRBV3-2) and TRBJ2-7, with D possibly TRBD2 on 5 matching bases. CDR1 and CDR2 (germline): LGHDT, YNNKEL (reference sequence). This CDR3 has 14 residues. Trimming shortened V by 1 base and J by 1 base, and 8 bases separated the two germline ends.

The chain uses TRBV27 and TRBJ1-2; TRBD1 might be the D (6 bases). This CDR3 is built from 15 residues. The V gene lost 2 bases and the J gene lost 6 bases, with 16 bases spanning the gap. Germline loops: CDR1 MNHEY, CDR2 SMNVEV (reference sequence). CDR3 protein: CASSLIEGGSDGYTF. The CDR3 DNA is TGTGCCAGCAGTTTAATTGAGGGGGGGTCGGATGGCTACACCTTC.

The chain uses TRBV10-3 and TRBJ1-2; the D gene is possibly TRBD1 (5 bases). The CDR3 is 14 amino acids. Trimming removed 9 bases from V and 4 bases from J, with 18 bases in between. Germline V gene lookup returns CDR1 ENHRY and CDR2 SYGVKD. The CDR3 region is CAIHNPPGVYGYTF. DNA of the CDR3: TGTGCCATTCATAATCCTCCGGGGGTCTATGGCTACACCTTC.

This chain connects TRBV9 to TRBJ1-3; D not certain. In germline, CDR1 is SGDLS, CDR2 YYNGEE. The CDR3 has 14 residues. With 4 bases removed from V and 1 base from J, the gap between germline ends came to 9 bases. For the CDR3, the DNA is TGTGCCAGCAGCTTTGGAAGTTCTGGAAACACCATATATTTT. Translated: CASSFGSSGNTIYF.

The chain couples TRBV3-1 (or the pseudogene TRBV3-2) to TRBJ2-3, with D tentatively TRBD2 (5 bases). The CDR3 is 13 residues long. Germline CDR1 LGHDT, CDR2 YNNKEL (reference sequence). V lost 4 bases to trimming and J lost 4 bases, with 9 bases between them. As DNA, the CDR3 is TGTGCCAGCAGCCTGATTAGCGCAGATACGCAGTATTTT. Amino acid sequence: CASSLISADTQYF.

V usage is TRBV6-2 or TRBV6-3 and J usage is TRBJ2-5, with no clear D. With 1 base removed from V and 2 bases from J, the gap between germline ends came to 8 bases. Per the germline V gene, CDR1 is MNHEY and CDR2 is SVGEGT. This CDR3 has 14 amino acids. For the CDR3, the DNA is TGTGCCAGCAGTTACTTTGAAGGGCAAGAGACCCAGTACTTC. Protein sequence: CASSYFEGQETQYF.

The chain combines TRBV19 with TRBJ2-5; 11 bases align to TRBD2. Trimming cost V 2 bases and J 4 bases; bases outside gene matches: 3. The CDR3 is 15 amino acids. The germline CDR1 and CDR2 sequences are LNHDA and SQIVND (reference sequence). The CDR3 bases are TGTGCCAGTAGTATATCTAGCGGGAGGCCAGAGACCCAGTACTTC. Encoded protein: CASSISSGRPETQYF.

This clone turned up a few times. The chain couples TRBV24-1 to TRBJ2-7, with D possibly being TRBD1 (5 bases). CDR1 is KGHDR, CDR2 SFDVKD, per germline. V was trimmed by 1 base and J by 9 bases, leaving 9 bases between them. This CDR3 has 12 residues. CDR3 residues: CATSDFSGAQYF. CDR3 bases: TGTGCCACCAGTGATTTTTCTGGGGCGCAGTACTTC.

V gene TRBV5-1 combines with J gene TRBJ2-3; TRBD2 agrees at 9 bases. V was pared by 5 bases and J by 10 bases, with 17 bases of the junction left unmatched. This CDR3 spans 16 amino acids. Germline-derived CDR1 and CDR2 are SGHRS and YFSETQ. CDR3: CASRPNPGTSSLAQYF. The CDR3, as DNA: TGCGCCAGCAGACCTAATCCCGGGACTAGCAGTCTAGCGCAGTATTTT.

V gene TRBV7-9 combines with J gene TRBJ1-1; 8 bases line up with TRBD1. Losses at the gene ends were 1 base for V and 4 bases for J; bases not matched to a gene: 5. CDR3 length equals 15 residues. Germline V gene data show CDR1 as SEHNR and CDR2 as FQNEAQ (reference sequence). The CDR3 sequence is CASSLGGTGGTEAFF. The CDR3 DNA reads as TGTGCCAGCAGCTTAGGGGGTACAGGGGGCACTGAAGCTTTCTTT.

V usage is TRBV6-6 and J usage is TRBJ1-2; D gene unclear. Germline assignment: CDR1 MNHNY and CDR2 SVGAGI (reference sequence). V lost 0 bases and J lost 3, with 8 bases in between. CDR3 length: 14 amino acids. The CDR3: CASSYSGVDYGYTF. The DNA for the CDR3 is TGTGCCAGCAGTTACTCGGGCGTAGACTATGGCTACACCTTC.

The chain has TRBV7-9 and TRBJ2-7; D is uncertain. The germline CDR1 and CDR2 sequences are SEHNR and FQNEAQ (reference sequence). Trimming removed 5 bases from V and 7 bases from J, with 12 bases in between. CDR3 length: 12 residues. CDR3 in DNA: TGTGCCAGCAGCCGCTCCGGGCGGGAGCAGTACTTC. Protein: CASSRSGREQYF.

In nucleotides, the CDR3 is TGTGCCAGCAGCTATGCCTATAGCGGGAGAGGGGATACGCAGTATTTT. It specifies CASSYAYSGRGDTQYF. This sequence joins TRBV7-6 and TRBJ2-3; TRBD2 aligns across 9 bases. The CDR3 loop spans 16 amino acids. The germline CDR1 and CDR2 sequences are SGHVS and FNYEAQ. V shed 4 bases and J 6 bases; nucleotides not matched to a gene: 11. Looking up the rest from reference TRBV7-6 and TRBJ2-3 gives the full variable domain: GAGVSQSPRYKVTKRGQDVALRCDPISGHVSLYWYRQALGQGPEFLTYFNYEAQQDKSGLPNDRFSAERPEGSISTLTIQRTEQRDSAMYRCASSYAYSGRGDTQYFGPGTRLTVL.

The sample holds a few counts of this clone. V and J are TRBV30 and TRBJ2-2; 11 nucleotides agree with TRBD1. The J segment lost 6 bases and the V segment lost 0 bases, leaving 3 bases of the junction unmatched. The germline V gene encodes CDR1 GTSNPN and CDR2 SVGIG (reference sequence). CDR3 length equals 15 residues. For the CDR3, the DNA is TGTGCCTGGAGTGTAAGGACAGGGGGCTCCGGGGAGCTGTTTTTT. This encodes CAWSVRTGGSGELFF. The whole variable domain, remainder taken from reference TRBV30 and TRBJ2-2, is SQTIHQWPATLVQPVGSPLSLECTVEGTSNPNLYWYRQAAGRGLQLLFYSVGIGQISSEVPQNLSASRPQDRQFILSSKKLLLSDSGFYLCAWSVRTGGSGELFFGEGSRLTVL.

This chain links TRBV9 with TRBJ2-2, with 8 bases aligning to TRBD1. Losses at the gene ends were 1 base for V and 6 bases for J; bases not matched to a gene: 14. Per the germline V gene, CDR1 is SGDLS and CDR2 is YYNGEE. CDR3 length: 18 amino acids. The CDR3 DNA sequence: TGTGCCAGCAGCGTAATATCCGGACAGGGCGCGCAGCCCGGGGAGCTGTTTTTT. Amino acids: CASSVISGQGAQPGELFF.

The rearrangement joins TRBV6-6 to TRBJ1-1, with 9 nucleotides matching TRBD1. With V trimmed by 5 bases and J by 0 bases, 16 bases remained unmatched. Germline V gene data show CDR1 as MNHNY and CDR2 as SVGAGI (reference sequence). The CDR3 extends over 19 amino acids. CDR3 in amino acids: CASSRRRQGGGSMNTEAFF. For the CDR3, the DNA is TGTGCCAGCAGTCGCCGCCGACAGGGGGGCGGTAGCATGAACACTGAAGCTTTCTTT.

This clone showed up just once. CDR3 in amino acids: CASSPPDRVYGYTF. In DNA, the CDR3 is TGTGCCAGCAGTCCCCCGGACAGGGTCTATGGCTACACCTTC. V gene TRBV28 combines with J gene TRBJ1-2; 8 bases map to TRBD1. The CDR3 extends over 14 amino acids. With 5 bases clipped from V and 4 bases from J, the junction kept 6 bases outside the gene matches. The germline gives CDR1 MDHEN, CDR2 SYDVKM.

CDR3 sequence reads: CAISESKGGEETQYF. Here the CDR3 DNA reads TGTGCCATCAGTGAGTCGAAAGGGGGAGAAGAGACCCAGTACTTC. The gene calls are TRBV10-3 and TRBJ2-5; TRBD1 might be the D (6 bases). Looked up from germline, CDR1 is ENHRY and CDR2 is SYGVKD. Trimming removed 0 bases from V and 3 bases from J, with 11 bases in between. The CDR3 loop spans 15 amino acids.

The V and J genes are TRBV18 and TRBJ1-2; 7 bases are a match to TRBD1. J gave up 8 bases and V 1 base, and 4 bases lay outside the gene matches. CDR1 is KGHSH and CDR2 is LQKENI in the germline V gene. This CDR3 is built from 13 residues. The CDR3 sequence: CASSPRQGQGYTF. The CDR3 DNA is TGTGCCAGCTCACCACGACAGGGACAAGGCTACACCTTC.

The chain employs TRBV7-3 and TRBJ1-1; the D gene is possibly TRBD1 (5 bases). Germline loops: CDR1 SGHTA, CDR2 FQGTGA. V was shortened by 5 bases and J by 0 bases, with 7 bases between the two germline ends. CDR3 length equals 13 residues. DNA of the CDR3: TGTGCCAGCAGCCCGGACATGAACACTGAAGCTTTCTTT. Its translation: CASSPDMNTEAFF.